This paragraph reports one T cell receptor (beta chain). It has no known antigen specificity. No much larger clone exists at a distance of one base, and base qualities are not known. The sample contains more than one DNA sequence encoding this CDR3. This sample is drawn from a study of beta chain features in type 1 diabetes (dated by TCRdb to the late 2010s). Looking at the study overall: Patients and healthy donors did not differ in mean age, gender distribution, total cell number or subset yield. Across all samples, almost 110 million sorted cells were examined, and cell number per subset correlated strongly with RNA yield. The study compared the TCRB repertoires of sorted circulating CD4+ T cell subsets in recently diagnosed type 1 diabetes patients with those in matched healthy donors. Naive and central memory subsets were obtained from all 30 or so donors, but regulatory and stem cell-like memory subsets were isolated from only 8 patients and about 8 healthy donors.

The entire amount of isolated RNA was reverse transcribed using the High Capacity cDNA Reverse Transcription Kit, so the sequenced TCRB transcripts were expressed ones. Deep immunoSEQ sequencing was applied to naive, central memory and regulatory T cell samples, giving an average of about 3.4 million total reads per sample. After sorted cells were lysed in RLT buffer, RNA was extracted with DNase-treated RNeasy Micro or Mini kits, with the choice depending on cell number. Each cell subset was processed on its own to prevent cross-contamination, while patient and healthy donor samples were processed together. The immunoSEQ multiplex PCR was used to amplify TCRB sequences from cDNA, yielding 87-bp fragments that span the CDR3 region. Sequencing of the amplicons was done on the Illumina HiSeq platform. The authors' pipeline ran thus. PCR bias was corrected computationally using synthetic template baselines, and reads within Hamming distance 2 were collapsed, with unmergeable singletons discarded. By aligning reads against IMGT, V, D and J genes, CDR3 length, and insertions or deletions at six rearrangement sites were assigned. Within each subset, clonotype counts were normalized to the number of sorted cells before true diversity and Gini coefficients were calculated with the tcR R package. The overlap coefficient, calculated on TCRB nucleotide sequences, was used to quantify repertoire sharing. As a proxy for the pre-selection repertoire, out-of-frame TCRB sequences from naive cells were analyzed. TCRdb stores this immuneACCESS table with in-frame sequences only. Part of the clones is absent; in the studies checked, under half of the shortfall reflects unresolved V genes, and no reason is known for the rest. V, J and clone size were drawn from that table, and D and trimming were deduced from the DNA. The sample profile shows 900,000 or so clones; about 17% of them were found once. The ten largest account for 0.023% of the sample.

Each donor gave one peripheral blood draw, averaging about 120 mL, which was collected into heparinised tubes. Using a panel that included CD45RO, CCR7, CD25, CD127, CD95 and CD27, naive, central memory, regulatory and stem cell-like memory CD4+ T cells were sorted on a BD FACSAria II. All sorted populations exceeded 95% purity. PBMCs were isolated right away by Lymphoprep density gradient centrifugation and were stained directly, without culture. So that batch effects would be minimized, each experiment stained and sorted samples in pairs, pairing one healthy donor with one patient. Looking up the germline V gene yields CDR1 KGHSH and CDR2 LQKENI. The CDR3 goes from the cysteine to the phenylalanine over 13 residues. The retained sequence is limited to the CDR3, 39 bases, with the frame set at the first base. The V end loses 1 base and the J end loses 3 bases, and a stretch of 6 bases separates them.

Broader findings and caveats from the paper: In all four CD4+ subsets, TCRB CDR3 length was moderately but significantly shorter in type 1 diabetes patients. Because small numbers of individuals were included in the HLA sub-analyses, any influence of HLA type on TCRB rearrangement was left unresolved. Shorter templates might have been favored by PCR, but patient and control samples were amplified and corrected together, so both groups would have been affected equally by any skew. Fewer insertions and more nucleotide deletions at VDJ recombination sites were observed in patients with type 1 diabetes, implying thymic rearrangement abnormalities. Because cDNA rather than genomic DNA was sequenced, highly expressing activated cells could have been over-represented, although no difference in activation and CD3 levels was found between groups. Naive, central memory and regulatory TCRB repertoires appeared to be more alike among patients than among healthy donors.

This sequence uses TRBV18 and TRBJ2-5, with a tentative D gene TRBD1 over 6 matching bases. The sequenced sample was naive CD4+ T cells from blood. Interpreted using the paper, the cell subset or site label stands for: true naive CD4+ T cells. The sequence came from a young woman in good health. The CDR3 has the sequence CASSPHREETQYF. In nucleotides, the sequence is TGTGCCAGCTCACCACACAGGGAAGAGACCCAGTACTTC.